This record covers a single T cell receptor beta chain. Germline V gives CDR1 MGHDK, CDR2 SYGVNS. The CDR3 is made up of 15 amino acids. V lost 3 bases to trimming and J lost 2 bases; unmatched junction nucleotides: 3. This sample was taken from a study of blood T cell repertoires in COVID-19. Overall study: Acute and convalescent COVID-19 specimens originated in the United States, Italy and Spain.

Repertoires were generated with immunoSEQ multiplex PCR, while TCRdb's copy carries only in-frame clones and drops some. This sample carries roughly 200,000 clones, 88% of them seen once, and the ten largest clones take approximately 5.5%. The V gene is TRBV25-1, the J gene TRBJ2-2, with 7 bases that match TRBD2. This clonotype was obtained from a man in his forties or fifties with active or convalescent COVID-19. Sequencing was carried out using peripheral blood. CDR3 in amino acids: CASSEPSGNTGELFF. The DNA for the CDR3 is TGTGCCAGCAGTGAGCCTAGCGGAAACACCGGGGAGCTGTTTTTT.